This T cell receptor (beta chain) was sequenced during a study of beta chain features in type 1 diabetes. Study context: Cell yields, gender and age were comparable in patients and healthy donors.

Germline V CDR1 and CDR2: MDHEN, SYDVKM. V trimming: 5 bases; J trimming: 9 bases; junction bases outside the gene matches: 7. CDR3 length equals 12 residues. The study's findings and limits: Here, the possible influence of HLA type (on TCRB rearrangement) remained unresolved. Shorter TCRB CDR3s, moderately but significantly so, were found in Type 1 diabetes patients in all four CD4+ subsets. Since sequencing was performed on cDNA, cells with high TCR expression could be over-represented.

Stem cell-like memory, regulatory, central memory and naive CD4+ cells were sorted via CD45RO/CCR7/CD25/CD127/CD95/CD27. As regards this clone: Its antigen remains unknown.

Expressed TCRB transcripts got sequenced, as all isolated RNA was reverse transcribed. TCRdb keeps only in-frame clones here, not all; method: immunoSEQ multiplex PCR. The table records under 300,000 clones, more than 15% of them present only once. This receptor was taken from a man aged 30-40 years with type 1 diabetes. V and J are TRBV28 and TRBJ2-7, with 7 nucleotides matching TRBD1. The sample consisted of naive CD4+ T cells from blood. The CDR3 sequence: CASSPRQGVQYF. CDR3 nucleotide sequence: TGTGCCAGCAGTCCACGACAGGGTGTGCAGTACTTC.